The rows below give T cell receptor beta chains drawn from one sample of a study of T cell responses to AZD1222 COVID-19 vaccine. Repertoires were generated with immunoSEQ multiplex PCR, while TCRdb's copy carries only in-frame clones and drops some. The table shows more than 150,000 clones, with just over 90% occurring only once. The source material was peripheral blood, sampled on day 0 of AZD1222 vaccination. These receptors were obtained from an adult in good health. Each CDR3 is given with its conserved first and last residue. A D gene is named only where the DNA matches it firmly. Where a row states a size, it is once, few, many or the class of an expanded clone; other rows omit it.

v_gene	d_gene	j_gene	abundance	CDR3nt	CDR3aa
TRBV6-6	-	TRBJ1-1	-	TGTGCCAGCAGCCGCCTCACAGGGACTACTGAAGCTTTCTTT	CASSRLTGTTEAFF
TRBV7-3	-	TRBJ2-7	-	TGTGCCAGCAGCTTAGAGGCGGGGAGCTCCTACGAGCAGTACTTC	CASSLEAGSSYEQYF
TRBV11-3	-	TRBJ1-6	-	TGTGCCAGCAGCCCTACTCTCTCCGCGGTGCCCCTCCACTTT	CASSPTLSAVPLHF
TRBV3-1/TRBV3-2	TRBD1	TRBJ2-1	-	TGTGCCAGCAGCCAATGGACAGGGACCTACAATGAGCAGTTCTTC	CASSQWTGTYNEQFF
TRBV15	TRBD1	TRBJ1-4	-	TGTGCCACCAGCAGAGGAACAACAGGGACAGGGAATAATGAAAAACTGTTTTTT	CATSRGTTGTGNNEKLFF
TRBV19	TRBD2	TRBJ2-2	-	TGTGCCAGTAACTATCGAGGACTAGCGGGAGCGAACACCGGGGAGCTGTTTTTT	CASNYRGLAGANTGELFF
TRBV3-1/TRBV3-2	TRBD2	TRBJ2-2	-	TGTGCCAGCAGCCCCCATCGCGCCAGCGGGAGAGGGGCCGGGGAGCTGTTTTTT	CASSPHRASGRGAGELFF
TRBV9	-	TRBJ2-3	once	TGTGCCAGCAGCGTAGGGGTTGGCGGAACTACCGATAGTACGCAGTATTTT	CASSVGVGGTTDSTQYF
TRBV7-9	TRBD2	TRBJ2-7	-	TGTGCCAGCAGCTTATCCCGTGGGGGGGAAAGAAACCAGTACTTC	CASSLSRGGERNQYF
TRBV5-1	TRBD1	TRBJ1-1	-	TGCGCCAGCAGCTTGGTACCAGGGGGAAACACTGAAGCTTTCTTT	CASSLVPGGNTEAFF
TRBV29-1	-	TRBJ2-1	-	TGCAGCGTGTTCGCCTTGGTAGCCTACAATGAGCAGTTCTTC	CSVFALVAYNEQFF
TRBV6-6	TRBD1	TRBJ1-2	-	TGTGCCAGCAGTTACACCCCGGACAGGGGGTGGGGCTACACCTTC	CASSYTPDRGWGYTF
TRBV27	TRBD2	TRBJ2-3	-	TGTGCCAGCAGTTATTTGCCAATGACTAGCGGGAGTAGTAATACGCAGTATTTT	CASSYLPMTSGSSNTQYF
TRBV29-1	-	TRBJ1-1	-	TGCAGCGTTGAGGCAATTGAAGCTTTCTTT	CSVEAIEAFF
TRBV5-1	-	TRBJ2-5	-	TGCGCCAGCAGCCCGGACAGAGGGATGGGGGAGACCCAGTACTTC	CASSPDRGMGETQYF
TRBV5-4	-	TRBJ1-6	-	TGTGCCAGCAGCGCGGGACGGAATAATTCACCCCTCCACTTT	CASSAGRNNSPLHF
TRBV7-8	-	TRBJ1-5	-	TGTGCCAGCAGCTTAAGGGGCGGGAGCAATCAGCCCCAGCATTTT	CASSLRGGSNQPQHF
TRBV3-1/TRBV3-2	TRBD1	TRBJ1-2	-	TGTGCCAGCAGCCATCGAGGGGACAGGGAGCAGGACTATGGCTACACCTTC	CASSHRGDREQDYGYTF
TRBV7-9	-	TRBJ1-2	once	TGTGCCAGCAGCTTAAGGGATGGCTACACCTTC	CASSLRDGYTF
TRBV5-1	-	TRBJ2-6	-	TGCGCCAGCAGCTTGGGACCTGAGTCCTCTGGGGCCAACGTCCTGACTTTC	CASSLGPESSGANVLTF
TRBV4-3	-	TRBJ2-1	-	TGCGCCAGCAGCCTAAGAACACAGGGGACCGGGGGGCAGTTCTTC	CASSLRTQGTGGQFF
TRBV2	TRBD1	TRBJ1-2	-	TGTGCCAGCAGGGACAGGGGCTACTATGGCTACACCTTC	CASRDRGYYGYTF
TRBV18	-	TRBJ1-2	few	TGTGCCAGCTCACCAGGGACTCCTGAAATTACCGCCTTC	CASSPGTPEITAF
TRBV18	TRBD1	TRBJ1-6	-	TGTGCCAGCTCACTCGGACAGGGTAATTCACCCCTCCACTTT	CASSLGQGNSPLHF
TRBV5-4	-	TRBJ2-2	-	TGTGCCAGCAGCTCGGAGGGCCGGGGATCCGGGGAGCTGTTTTTT	CASSSEGRGSGELFF